These T cell receptor beta chains were read from a single sample in a study of human thymus T cells. Profiling relied on immunoSEQ multiplex PCR, and the TCRdb table lists in-frame clones only, not all of them. The sample includes about 120,000 clones, about 95% of them seen just once. Sequenced input: thymus tissue. The receptor source for this set is a boy under three years old with a congenital heart defect but otherwise immunologically healthy. Both conserved end residues are part of each CDR3. A D gene is named only where the DNA matches it firmly. Clone size is stated in some rows and not others, as once, few, many or a class when expanded.

abundance,v_gene,d_gene,j_gene,CDR3aa,CDR3nt
NA,TRBV7-2,NA,TRBJ1-1,CASSFLTGKDTEAFF,TGTGCCAGCAGCTTTCTCACAGGGAAGGACACTGAAGCTTTCTTT
once,TRBV6-6,NA,TRBJ1-6,CASSYQVENSPLHF,TGTGCCAGCAGTTACCAGGTAGAAAATTCACCCCTCCACTTT
NA,TRBV5-5,NA,TRBJ2-2,CASSLAATTSSGELFF,TGTGCCAGCAGCTTGGCCGCGACTACGTCTTCGGGGGAGCTGTTTTTT
NA,TRBV21-1,NA,TRBJ1-3,CASSKIQSRPSGNTIYF,TGTGCCAGCAGCAAGATACAGTCGAGGCCCTCTGGAAACACCATATATTTT
NA,TRBV7-9,NA,TRBJ2-1,CASSAQVDEQFF,TGTGCCAGCAGCGCACAGGTGGATGAGCAGTTCTTC
NA,TRBV12-5,TRBD1,TRBJ2-2,CASGLQKTYGQGFNTGELFF,TGTGCTAGTGGTTTGCAAAAAACCTACGGACAGGGGTTTAACACCGGGGAGCTGTTTTTT
NA,TRBV7-9,TRBD1,TRBJ2-5,CASSPTPGTGKETQYF,TGTGCCAGCAGCCCGACCCCCGGGACAGGGAAAGAGACCCAGTACTTC
NA,TRBV4-3,TRBD2,TRBJ2-3,CASSQGASGGKDTQYF,TGCGCCAGCAGCCAAGGGGCTAGCGGGGGTAAAGATACGCAGTATTTT
NA,TRBV21-1,NA,TRBJ2-3,CASSTRDSFTDTQYF,TGTGCCAGCAGCACCCGGGACAGCTTCACAGATACGCAGTATTTT
NA,TRBV5-1,NA,TRBJ2-5,CASSLAAQETQYF,TGCGCCAGCAGCTTGGCCGCCCAAGAGACCCAGTACTTC
NA,TRBV2,TRBD2,TRBJ2-3,CASSETPGGPGTDTQYF,TGTGCCAGCAGTGAAACCCCGGGGGGGCCTGGCACAGATACGCAGTATTTT
NA,TRBV6-5,TRBD1,TRBJ2-1,CASSQTGYGVDEQFF,TGTGCCAGCAGTCAGACAGGGTACGGCGTGGATGAGCAGTTCTTC
few,TRBV5-1,TRBD1,TRBJ1-1,CASSSDRDTEAFF,TGCGCCAGCAGCTCCGACAGGGATACTGAAGCTTTCTTT
NA,TRBV6-1,NA,TRBJ2-1,CASSATGRREQFF,TGTGCCAGCAGTGCTACGGGACGGAGGGAGCAGTTCTTC
few,TRBV6-5,TRBD1,TRBJ1-5,CASSGGVGNQPQHF,TGTGCCAGCTCAGGGGGGGTAGGCAATCAGCCCCAGCATTTT
NA,TRBV4-1,NA,TRBJ2-5,CASSQGPAGAETQYF,TGCGCCAGCAGCCAAGGCCCGGCGGGGGCAGAGACCCAGTACTTC
NA,TRBV4-3,NA,TRBJ2-3,CASSHSGGTDTQYF,TGCGCCAGCAGCCATTCCGGGGGCACAGATACGCAGTATTTT
NA,TRBV11-1,NA,TRBJ2-4,CASSLAPREANKNIQYF,TGTGCCAGCAGCTTAGCGCCCAGGGAGGCTAACAAAAACATTCAGTACTTC
NA,TRBV7-2,NA,TRBJ2-3,CASILLGGLPSTDTQYF,TGTGCCAGCATCCTCTTGGGGGGACTCCCGAGCACAGATACGCAGTATTTT
NA,TRBV25-1,NA,TRBJ1-5,CASSEGPGEDRNQPQHF,TGTGCCAGCAGTGAAGGCCCAGGGGAGGATCGCAATCAGCCCCAGCATTTT
once,TRBV6-1,TRBD2,TRBJ2-7,CASSVQRGLPYEQYF,TGTGCCAGCAGTGTCCAGCGGGGGCTTCCCTACGAGCAGTACTTC
NA,TRBV7-9,NA,TRBJ1-3,CASITGGSSGNTIYF,TGTGCCAGCATAACGGGGGGCAGCTCTGGAAACACCATATATTTT
NA,TRBV7-9,TRBD1,TRBJ2-1,CASSNQPGDRVTTEQFF,TGTGCCAGCAGCAATCAACCCGGGGACAGGGTCACGACTGAGCAGTTCTTC
NA,TRBV7-2,NA,TRBJ1-1,CASSKVGSEAFF,TGTGCCAGCAGCAAAGTGGGTTCTGAAGCTTTCTTT
NA,TRBV7-9,NA,TRBJ2-1,CASSLDTHRHRENNEQFF,TGTGCCAGCAGCTTAGACACCCACAGACATCGGGAAAACAATGAGCAGTTCTTC
NA,TRBV27,NA,TRBJ1-3,CASSSRDHENTIYF,TGTGCCAGCAGTTCGAGGGATCATGAAAACACCATATATTTT
NA,TRBV2,TRBD2,TRBJ2-5,CASSVTSGGASETQYF,TGTGCCAGCAGTGTGACTAGCGGGGGGGCCTCGGAGACCCAGTACTTC
NA,TRBV4-3,NA,TRBJ1-6,CASSQHRDPYNSPLHF,TGCGCCAGCAGCCAACACAGGGACCCCTATAATTCACCCCTCCACTTT
NA,TRBV4-3,NA,TRBJ2-5,CASSQMGGDRILQETQYF,TGCGCCAGCAGCCAGATGGGGGGGGACAGAATACTCCAAGAGACCCAGTACTTC
once,TRBV4-1,TRBD1,TRBJ1-4,CASSQKAGQPLFF,TGCGCCAGCAGCCAAAAGGCGGGACAGCCACTGTTTTTT
NA,TRBV5-6,NA,TRBJ1-2,CASSLAAGNYGYTF,TGTGCCAGCAGCTTGGCGGCGGGTAACTATGGCTACACCTTC
NA,TRBV15,NA,TRBJ2-5,CATSSRGGGPVQETQYF,TGTGCCACCAGCAGCAGAGGGGGGGGACCAGTCCAAGAGACCCAGTACTTC
NA,TRBV7-8,TRBD2,TRBJ2-2,CASSLRSSGGPGELFF,TGTGCCAGCAGCTTACGTAGCAGCGGGGGGCCCGGGGAGCTGTTTTTT
NA,TRBV7-2,NA,TRBJ2-3,CASSLGFGLRTDTQYF,TGTGCCAGCAGCTTAGGGTTCGGTCTACGCACAGATACGCAGTATTTT
once,TRBV7-9,NA,TRBJ1-2,CASSLGGGYNYGYTF,TGTGCCAGCAGCTTAGGGGGCGGGTATAACTATGGCTACACCTTC
NA,TRBV25-1,NA,TRBJ2-1,CASSEAKRGNYNEQFF,TGTGCCAGCAGTGAGGCGAAAAGAGGTAATTACAATGAGCAGTTCTTC
once,TRBV4-1,NA,TRBJ2-1,CASSRWPSSSYNEQFF,TGCGCCAGCAGCAGATGGCCTTCGAGCTCCTACAATGAGCAGTTCTTC
NA,TRBV6-6,NA,TRBJ1-2,CASRSNRATSGYTF,TGTGCCAGCAGATCGAACAGGGCGACCTCGGGCTACACCTTC
NA,TRBV6-7,TRBD1,TRBJ2-3,CASSFRRGPYTDTQYF,TGTGCCAGCAGTTTCCGCAGGGGGCCCTACACAGATACGCAGTATTTT
NA,TRBV25-1,NA,TRBJ1-1,CASSVKGVTEAFF,TGTGCCAGCAGTGTTAAAGGGGTAACTGAAGCTTTCTTT
NA,TRBV14,NA,TRBJ2-5,CASSQESHGMGETQYF,TGTGCCAGCAGCCAAGAATCTCATGGGATGGGGGAGACCCAGTACTTC
NA,TRBV12-1,NA,TRBJ1-6,CASSDPFRDRGSPLHF,TGTGCCAGCAGCGACCCTTTCCGGGACAGGGGATCACCCCTCCACTTT
NA,TRBV5-1,NA,TRBJ2-7,CASSLGGTFYEQYF,TGCGCCAGCAGCCTGGGGGGGACATTCTACGAGCAGTACTTC
NA,TRBV4-2,NA,TRBJ2-3,CASSLRGTGKSTQYF,TGTGCCAGCAGCCTGAGAGGGACTGGAAAGAGTACGCAGTATTTT
few,TRBV7-9,NA,TRBJ1-1,CASSRLGATTEAFF,TGTGCCAGCAGCCGCCTGGGGGCAACAACTGAAGCTTTCTTT
NA,TRBV7-2,NA,TRBJ1-2,CASSPEGHLTFGYGYTF,TGTGCCAGCAGCCCGGAGGGACACCTGACATTTGGTTATGGCTACACCTTC
NA,TRBV7-2,TRBD2,TRBJ2-7,CASSLATSGAREQYF,TGTGCCAGCAGCTTAGCGACTAGCGGGGCCCGGGAGCAGTACTTC
NA,TRBV11-2,NA,TRBJ1-5,CASSAGRKNQPQHF,TGTGCCAGCAGCGCGGGCCGGAAGAATCAGCCCCAGCATTTT
NA,TRBV9,NA,TRBJ2-2,CASSVVPLGGELFF,TGTGCCAGCAGCGTAGTTCCTTTGGGGGGGGAGCTGTTTTTT